This T cell receptor beta chain is drawn from a study of shared clonotypes between healthy human individuals. Deletions cut 5 bases from V and 5 bases from J, with 13 bases between. The CDR3 covers 14 residues. Germline V gene data show CDR1 as MDHEN and CDR2 as SYDVKM. The repertoire was sequenced with immunoSEQ multiplex PCR; TCRdb's copy has only in-frame clones and lacks some. Found here are 2.3 million or so clones, 85% to 95% of them singletons; the top ten hold 0.39%. The source is a man aged 18 to 35 in good health. Some clones in this sample may be carry-over from other donors' samples. The material sequenced was naive CD4+ T cells from PBMCs. Subset: CD45RA+ positively selected. The V and J genes are TRBV28 and TRBJ1-5, with D possibly TRBD1 on 6 matching bases. The CDR3 sequence is CASSVTGLHQPQHF. Written as DNA, the CDR3 is TGTGCCAGCAGTGTTACAGGGTTACATCAGCCCCAGCATTTT.